One and the same sample provided the 28 T cell receptor beta chains below, sequenced in a study of OX40 agonist ivuxolimab in advanced cancers. Produced via immunoSEQ multiplex PCR; TCRdb's table is partial and in-frame only. The repertoire holds about 95,000 clones, with roughly 91% as singletons. This material consisted of CD4+ or CD8+ T cells sorted from blood, taken in a trial of the OX40 agonist ivuxolimab. All receptors come from an adult with an advanced solid tumor such as melanoma, head and neck, liver or kidney cancer.

This clone is a singleton in its sample. The chain couples TRBV2 to TRBJ2-7; D is ambiguous. This CDR3 has 13 amino acids. Deletions cut 3 bases from V and 5 bases from J, with 11 bases between. Germline CDR1 and CDR2: SNHLY and FYNNEI. This CDR3 reads CASSEGFLDEQYF. CDR3 nucleotides: TGTGCCAGCAGTGAGGGGTTTTTGGACGAGCAGTACTTC.

The V gene is TRBV7-2, the J gene TRBJ2-5; TRBD2 might be the D (6 bases). The germline gives CDR1 SGHTA, CDR2 FQGNSA. The V gene lost 5 bases and the J gene lost 7 bases, with 14 bases spanning the gap. This CDR3 is built from 13 residues. CDR3 nucleotides: TGTGCCAGCAGCCAACTAGCACTCGGGACCCAGTACTTC. It specifies CASSQLALGTQYF.

The chain joins TRBV28 to TRBJ1-2; 8 nucleotides match TRBD1. Germline CDR1 is MDHEN and CDR2 is SYDVKM. V was pared by 4 bases and J by 8 bases, with 12 bases of the junction left unmatched. The CDR3 is made up of 15 amino acids. CDR3 nucleotide sequence: TGTGCCAGCAGTTCTCCTCCGGGACAGGCCGCAGGCTACACCTTC. Residues: CASSSPPGQAAGYTF.

The chain employs TRBV30 and TRBJ1-6; TRBD1 is a possible D gene (5 bases). Germline-derived CDR1 and CDR2 are GTSNPN and SVGIG (reference sequence). Trimming left V 2 bases short and J 7 bases short, with 18 bases between. The CDR3 extends over 16 amino acids. The DNA for the CDR3 is TGTGCCTGGAGTAAAGGACGGGGGAGGAGGAATTCACCCCTCCACTTT. It is translated as CAWSKGRGRRNSPLHF.

The J gene is TRBJ2-7, the V gene TRBV5-1; no reliable D call. This CDR3 contains 13 residues. Germline V gene sequence: CDR1 SGHRS, CDR2 YFSETQ. Trimming took off 0 bases at V and 6 bases at J, with 10 bases between the two ends. DNA of the CDR3: TGCGCCAGCAGCTTGGAAGGGTTTCGCGAGCAGTACTTC. Its protein is CASSLEGFREQYF. Using reference TRBV5-1 and TRBJ2-7 for the parts outside the CDR3, the full variable domain is KAGVTQTPRYLIKTRGQQVTLSCSPISGHRSVSWYQQTPGQGLQFLFEYFSETQRNKGNFPGRFSGRQFSNSRSEMNVSTLELGDSALYLCASSLEGFREQYFGPGTRLTVT.

This rearrangement joins TRBV30 to TRBJ2-3; D not certain. The CDR3 loop spans 12 amino acids. Germline V gene sequence: CDR1 GTSNPN, CDR2 SVGIG (reference sequence). V gave up 2 bases and J gave up 0 bases, with 3 bases separating them. The CDR3 region is CAWSSSTDTQYF. CDR3 DNA: TGTGCCTGGAGTTCTAGCACAGATACGCAGTATTTT. Based on the CDR3 plus reference TRBV30 and TRBJ2-3, the full variable domain is SQTIHQWPATLVQPVGSPLSLECTVEGTSNPNLYWYRQAAGRGLQLLFYSVGIGQISSEVPQNLSASRPQDRQFILSSKKLLLSDSGFYLCAWSSSTDTQYFGPGTRLTVL.

The chain combines TRBV2 with TRBJ1-3, with no clear D. Per germline, CDR1 SNHLY and CDR2 FYNNEI. Trimming took off 8 bases at V and 0 bases at J, with 8 bases between the two ends. The CDR3 runs to 13 residues. CDR3 nucleotides: TGTGCCAGCGGGTCGAGCTCTGGAAACACCATATATTTT. This gives the protein CASGSSSGNTIYF. The entire variable domain, with the rest obtained from reference TRBV2 and TRBJ1-3, is as follows: EPEVTQTPSHQVTQMGQEVILRCVPISNHLYFYWYRQILGQKVEFLVSFYNNEISEKSEIFDDQFSVERPDGSNFTLKIRSTKLEDSAMYFCASGSSSGNTIYFGEGSWLTVV.

This clone was observed once. In DNA form, the CDR3 reads TGTGCCAGCAGCGCCCAGGGGGTTCAAAACTATGGCTACACCTTC. Translated, it gives CASSAQGVQNYGYTF. V usage is TRBV9 and J usage is TRBJ1-2; 7 bases fit TRBD1. The ends lost 3 bases at V and 2 bases at J; junction bases unmatched: 7. The CDR3 runs to 15 residues. CDR1 and CDR2 from the germline V gene are SGDLS and YYNGEE. The full variable domain, with the rest looked up from reference TRBV9 and TRBJ1-2, is DSGVTQTPKHLITATGQRVTLRCSPRSGDLSVYWYQQSLDQGLQFLIQYYNGEERAKGNILERFSAQQFPDLHSELNLSSLELGDSALYFCASSAQGVQNYGYTFGSGTRLTVV.

The chain links TRBV19 to TRBJ1-5; D may be TRBD1 (6 bases). V was cut by 3 bases and J by 4 bases, with 19 bases left in between. CDR3 length: 17 residues. Germline CDR1 is LNHDA and CDR2 is SQIVND (reference sequence). The CDR3 loop is CASSINYIGGRNQPQHF. CDR3 bases: TGTGCCAGTAGTATCAACTATATAGGGGGGAGGAATCAGCCCCAGCATTTT.

This chain links TRBV11-2 with TRBJ2-7; the D gene is possibly TRBD1 (5 bases). Germline assignment: CDR1 SGHAT and CDR2 FQNNGV. V was shortened by 2 bases and J by 3 bases, with 8 bases between the two germline ends. This CDR3 has 13 residues. The CDR3 is CASSLTGNYEQYF. The CDR3 coding sequence is TGTGCCAGCAGCTTAACAGGAAACTACGAGCAGTACTTC.

This sequence joins TRBV6-5 and TRBJ2-3; D gene unclear. The CDR3 loop spans 13 amino acids. The germline V and J ends were trimmed by 6 bases and 0 bases, with 7 bases remaining between them. Germline V gives CDR1 MNHEY, CDR2 SVGAGI. This chain's CDR3 is CASRRSSTDTQYF. DNA of the CDR3: TGTGCCAGCAGGCGCTCTAGCACAGATACGCAGTATTTT.

The rearrangement joins TRBV9 to TRBJ1-2; D is undetermined. V was clipped by 0 bases and J by 6 bases, with 9 bases between them. The CDR3 loop spans 13 amino acids. Germline values: CDR1 SGDLS, CDR2 YYNGEE. CDR3 loop: CASSVGGYDGYTF. CDR3 in DNA: TGTGCCAGCAGCGTAGGGGGTTACGATGGCTACACCTTC.

J is TRBJ2-7 and V is TRBV5-1; 9 nucleotides agree with TRBD2. V lost 0 bases to trimming and J lost 0 bases; unmatched junction nucleotides: 4. The CDR3 runs to 16 residues. Germline values: CDR1 SGHRS, CDR2 YFSETQ. The chain's CDR3 is CASSLVSGGSSYEQYF. Here the CDR3 DNA reads TGCGCCAGCAGCTTGGTTAGCGGGGGAAGCTCCTACGAGCAGTACTTC. Filled out from reference TRBV5-1 and TRBJ2-7, the complete variable domain reads KAGVTQTPRYLIKTRGQQVTLSCSPISGHRSVSWYQQTPGQGLQFLFEYFSETQRNKGNFPGRFSGRQFSNSRSEMNVSTLELGDSALYLCASSLVSGGSSYEQYFGPGTRLTVT.

The rearrangement uses TRBV5-6 and TRBJ1-5; D possibly corresponds to TRBD1 (6 bases). CDR1 and CDR2 (germline): SGHDT, YYEEEE. Trimming removed 1 base from V and 6 bases from J, with 14 bases in between. The CDR3 totals 15 residues. DNA for the CDR3: TGTGCCAGCAGCTTGACTGGTTTGGGGGCTCAGCCCCAGCATTTT. This encodes CASSLTGLGAQPQHF.

This sequence joins TRBV7-2 and TRBJ2-3; D is undetermined. The CDR3 contains 15 residues. Germline-derived CDR1 and CDR2 are SGHTA and FQGNSA. The V end was cut by 1 base, the J end by 0 bases, with 8 bases between. CDR3 sequence reads: CASSLDSHSTDTQYF. DNA of the CDR3: TGTGCCAGCAGCTTAGACAGCCACAGCACAGATACGCAGTATTTT.

This chain links TRBV5-1 with TRBJ2-7, with 10 bases identical to TRBD1. This CDR3 is 15 amino acids long. Losses at the gene ends were 4 bases for V and 0 bases for J; bases not matched to a gene: 4. The germline V gene has CDR1 SGHRS and CDR2 YFSETQ. The CDR3 DNA sequence: TGCGCCAGCAGCCCGGGGACAGGGGACTCCTACGAGCAGTACTTC. It specifies CASSPGTGDSYEQYF. The full variable domain, in which reference TRBV5-1 and TRBJ2-7 provide the parts outside the CDR3, is KAGVTQTPRYLIKTRGQQVTLSCSPISGHRSVSWYQQTPGQGLQFLFEYFSETQRNKGNFPGRFSGRQFSNSRSEMNVSTLELGDSALYLCASSPGTGDSYEQYFGPGTRLTVT.

The chain carries TRBV7-2 and TRBJ1-2; D is unclear. The CDR3 spans 15 residues. V lost 2 bases and J lost 0, with 10 bases in between. The germline gives CDR1 SGHTA, CDR2 FQGNSA. The CDR3, as DNA: TGTGCCAGCAGCTTAAGGCGGGCGACTAACTATGGCTACACCTTC. This codes for CASSLRRATNYGYTF.

The chain is built from TRBV5-5 and TRBJ1-5, with a tentative D call TRBD1 (6 bases). In germline, CDR1 is SGHKS, CDR2 YYEKEE (reference sequence). V gave up 1 base and J gave up 7 bases, with 9 bases separating them. This CDR3 is 13 amino acids long. The CDR3: CASSLQGHQPQHF. The CDR3 coding sequence is TGTGCCAGCAGCTTGCAGGGACACCAGCCCCAGCATTTT.

This CDR3 reads CASSEQGYGYTF. CDR3 coding DNA: TGTGCCAGCAGTGAACAGGGGTATGGCTACACCTTC. The chain has TRBV2 and TRBJ1-2; D may be TRBD1 (6 bases). V shed 2 bases and J shed 5 bases, with 6 bases lying between them. CDR3 length: 12 residues. Germline CDR1 SNHLY, CDR2 FYNNEI.

This chain links TRBV5-6 with TRBJ2-7; TRBD2 matches at 10 bases. Germline V CDR1 and CDR2: SGHDT, YYEEEE. V shed 3 bases and J 4 bases; nucleotides not matched to a gene: 10. CDR3 length equals 16 residues. The CDR3 is CASSSDYGSGRYEQYF. The CDR3 nucleotides read TGTGCCAGCAGCTCCGACTACGGTAGCGGGAGGTACGAGCAGTACTTC.

This CDR3 reads CASSDRVGSGETQYF. The CDR3 DNA sequence: TGTGCCAGCAGTGATCGAGTTGGTTCTGGAGAGACCCAGTACTTC. The V call is TRBV2, the J call TRBJ2-5; no reliable D call. This CDR3 region has 15 residues. Germline lookup yields CDR1 SNHLY and CDR2 FYNNEI. V lost 3 bases, J lost 4 bases, and 15 bases lay in between. Drawing the rest from reference TRBV2 and TRBJ2-5, the complete variable domain is EPEVTQTPSHQVTQMGQEVILRCVPISNHLYFYWYRQILGQKVEFLVSFYNNEISEKSEIFDDQFSVERPDGSNFTLKIRSTKLEDSAMYFCASSDRVGSGETQYFGPGTRLLVL.

The chain joins TRBV5-1 to TRBJ2-1, with 14 bases lining up with TRBD2. Germline loops: CDR1 SGHRS, CDR2 YFSETQ. The trim removed 2 bases at V and 5 bases at J, leaving 12 bases unmatched. The CDR3 covers 19 residues. CDR3 sequence: CASSFGTGLAGVADNEQFF. The CDR3 DNA sequence: TGCGCCAGCAGCTTTGGCACGGGACTAGCGGGAGTAGCCGACAATGAGCAGTTCTTC.

The V call is TRBV10-3, the J call TRBJ1-5; D is unresolved. CDR1 is ENHRY and CDR2 is SYGVKD in the germline V gene. The CDR3 spans 13 residues. Trimming shortened V by 4 bases and J by 2 bases, and 6 bases separated the two germline ends. The CDR3 loop reads CAISGGRNQPQHF. The CDR3 DNA follows: TGTGCCATCAGTGGGGGTCGCAATCAGCCCCAGCATTTT.

V usage is TRBV18 and J usage is TRBJ2-7; D ambiguous. Germline CDR1 and CDR2: KGHSH and LQKENI. V lost 0 bases and J lost 5, with 8 bases in between. CDR3 length: 13 amino acids. CDR3: CASSPPGFHEQYF. The CDR3 DNA reads as TGTGCCAGCTCACCACCGGGGTTCCACGAGCAGTACTTC.

The chain uses TRBV15 and TRBJ2-2; D gene unclear. Trimming left V 4 bases short and J 0 bases short, with 9 bases between. Germline CDR1 LNHNV, CDR2 YYDKDF (reference sequence). The CDR3 loop spans 15 amino acids. Written as DNA, the CDR3 is TGTGCCACCAGCATAGGGTTTACGAACACCGGGGAGCTGTTTTTT. It encodes CATSIGFTNTGELFF.

This clone was picked up one time. The chain couples TRBV2 to TRBJ2-1; the D gene is possibly TRBD1 (6 bases). The CDR3 consists of 12 residues. Germline V gene sequence: CDR1 SNHLY, CDR2 FYNNEI. The V end lost 8 bases, the J end lost 7 bases, and 12 bases lay between the germline ends. The CDR3 DNA reads as TGTGCCAGCCACAGGGCCGGAAATGAGCAGTTCTTC. Residues: CASHRAGNEQFF.

This chain links TRBV7-6 with TRBJ2-5, with D perhaps TRBD2 (6 bases). Trimming pared 5 bases from V and 6 bases from J, leaving 28 bases between. CDR3 size: 18 residues. Germline assignment: CDR1 SGHVS and CDR2 FNYEAQ. The CDR3 protein is CASSQALGRQRLVQTQYF. The DNA of the CDR3 is TGTGCCAGCAGCCAAGCACTGGGGCGGCAACGACTAGTCCAGACCCAGTACTTC. The variable domain in full, completed from reference TRBV7-6 and TRBJ2-5, reads GAGVSQSPRYKVTKRGQDVALRCDPISGHVSLYWYRQALGQGPEFLTYFNYEAQQDKSGLPNDRFSAERPEGSISTLTIQRTEQRDSAMYRCASSQALGRQRLVQTQYFGPGTRLLVL.

The chain joins TRBV4-2 to TRBJ2-1, with a tentative D call TRBD2 (6 bases). The CDR3 runs 12 residues. The germline V gene has CDR1 LGHNA and CDR2 YNFKEQ. The V end was cut by 3 bases, the J end by 9 bases, with 9 bases between. In DNA form, the CDR3 reads TGTGCCAGCAGCCAGGACTATTTTGAGCAGTTCTTC. This sequence encodes CASSQDYFEQFF.